The next 8 T cell receptor beta chains were all read from a single sample in a study of early T cells in non-severe SARS-CoV-2 infection. TCRdb analysed the 5' RACE reads with MiXCR anew, one entry per CDR3 protein. This table holds about 61,000 distinct CDR3 sequences, more than 9% found once. Material: whole blood. Receptor source: an adult who was a healthcare worker with PCR-confirmed SARS-CoV-2 infection or an uninfected control (not recorded which).

The chain couples TRBV5-5 to TRBJ2-7; maybe TRBD1 (6 bases). This CDR3 has 14 amino acids. Germline V gene data show CDR1 as SGHKS and CDR2 as YYEKEE (reference sequence). V lost 4 bases and J lost 0, with 11 bases in between. CDR3: CASSPGQISYEQYV. The CDR3 DNA sequence: TGTGCCAGCAGCCCCGGACAGATCTCCTACGAGCAGTACGTC.

In its sample, this clonotype was seen many times. The DNA for the CDR3 is TGTGCCAGCAGGAACCGGGAACTCCTTTCTAGCACAGATACGCAGTATTTT. Translating gives CASRNRELLSSTDTQYF. The V gene is TRBV6-1, the J gene TRBJ2-3; D is possibly TRBD2 (5 bases). From germline, CDR1 is MNHNS and CDR2 SASEGT. The CDR3 runs to 17 residues. V was cut by 6 bases and J by 0 bases, with 19 bases left in between.

In this sample, this clonotype turned up many times. The chain's CDR3 is CSALGQVEAFF. The CDR3 nucleotides are TGCAGTGCCTTGGGACAGGTTGAAGCTTTCTTT. The chain links TRBV20-1 to TRBJ1-1; 8 bases match TRBD1. The CDR3 sequence is 11 residues long. With 6 bases clipped from V and 7 bases from J, the junction kept 4 bases outside the gene matches. Per germline, CDR1 DFQATT and CDR2 SNEGSKA (reference sequence).

In its sample, this clonotype was seen many times. The CDR3 region has the DNA TGCAGCGTTGTCCGGGACCTCACTGAAGCTTTCTTT. This translates into CSVVRDLTEAFF. V usage is TRBV29-1 and J usage is TRBJ1-1; D is perhaps TRBD1 (5 bases). CDR3 length: 12 amino acids. Trimming stripped 4 bases from V and 4 bases from J, with 10 bases between. The V gene's germline CDR1 is SQVTM and CDR2 ANQGSEA.

This rearrangement joins TRBV30 to TRBJ1-1, with D unclear. This CDR3 has 13 residues. V was pared by 7 bases and J by 0 bases, with 12 bases between. Germline V gene sequence: CDR1 GTSNPN, CDR2 SVGIG (reference sequence). CDR3 bases: TGTGCCTTTCAAAGGACGGTGAACACTGAAGCTTTCTTT. Its protein product is CAFQRTVNTEAFF.

V usage is TRBV11-2 and J usage is TRBJ2-7; TRBD2 matches 9 bases. CDR3 length equals 16 residues. J lost 2 bases, V lost 5 bases, and 10 bases had no gene match. Germline V gives CDR1 SGHAT, CDR2 FQNNGV. CDR3 amino acids: CASSRGLAGPTYEQYV. The CDR3 DNA follows: TGTGCCAGCAGCCGGGGGCTAGCGGGGCCCACCTACGAGCAGTACGTC.

Many counts were recorded for this clonotype. This sequence joins TRBV11-2 and TRBJ2-3, with 14 bases aligning to TRBD2. Losses at the gene ends were 2 bases for V and 4 bases for J; bases not matched to a gene: 11. This CDR3 region has 19 residues. Germline V lookup: CDR1 SGHAT, CDR2 FQNNGV. The CDR3 bases are TGTGCCAGCAGCTTAATTTCCGGACTGACTAGCGGGGGGGCAGATACGCAGTATTTT. Translating it yields CASSLISGLTSGGADTQYF.

This clonotype was recorded many times. The rearrangement uses TRBV6-5 and TRBJ1-2, with 8 nucleotides matching TRBD1. Germline lookup yields CDR1 MNHEY and CDR2 SVGAGI. This CDR3 contains 16 residues. V trimming: 2 bases; J trimming: 2 bases; junction bases outside the gene matches: 7. In DNA, the CDR3 is TGTGCCAGCAGTTACGATTCCGGGACAGGAAACTATGGCTACACCTTC. Translation gives CASSYDSGTGNYGYTF.